The 21 T cell receptor beta chains reported below all come from one sample, sequenced in a study of blood T cell repertoires in COVID-19 (dated by TCRdb to 2020 to 2022). Libraries were built with the immunoSEQ multiplex PCR assay. The source is immuneACCESS, and TCRdb retained only in-frame sequences with V and J called. Part of the clones is not carried over; for the studies checked, unresolved V genes explain less than half of this, and the remainder is unexplained. Present in this sample are approximately 210,000 clones, 84% of which were seen just once. Of the sample, over 9.5% is held by the ten largest clones. The specimen was peripheral blood. All receptors come from a woman of 80 years or more with COVID-19, enrolled during active disease.

The V gene is TRBV3-1 (or the pseudogene TRBV3-2), the J gene TRBJ1-3; TRBD1 is a possible D gene (6 bases). CDR3 length: 15 amino acids. Germline CDR1 and CDR2: LGHDT and YNNKEL (reference sequence). The V end was cut by 0 bases, the J end by 7 bases, with 13 bases between. DNA for the CDR3: TGTGCCAGCAGCCAAGAGTACAGGGCAACGAACACCATATATTTT. Amino acids: CASSQEYRATNTIYF.

This clone was counted a few times. This sequence joins TRBV6-5 and TRBJ1-2; a possible D gene is TRBD1 (6 bases). The CDR3 sequence is 14 residues long. Germline V lookup: CDR1 MNHEY, CDR2 SVGAGI. V gave up 0 bases and J gave up 4 bases, with 9 bases separating them. The CDR3 loop is CASSYSGHSYGYTF. As DNA, the CDR3 is TGTGCCAGCAGTTACTCGGGACACAGCTATGGCTACACCTTC.

The chain links TRBV3-1 (or the pseudogene TRBV3-2) to TRBJ2-4; the D gene is possibly TRBD1 (5 bases). Trimming removed 4 bases from V and 8 bases from J, with 18 bases in between. This CDR3 has 15 residues. Germline lookup yields CDR1 LGHDT and CDR2 YNNKEL (reference sequence). The CDR3 loop reads CASSPQGSLVDIQYF. The CDR3 nucleotides read TGTGCCAGCAGCCCCCAGGGATCTCTAGTAGACATTCAGTACTTC.

This clone was observed once. This chain uses TRBV6-2 or TRBV6-3 with TRBJ1-2; no reliable D call. Germline CDR1 is MNHEY and CDR2 is SVGEGT. The V end lost 2 bases, the J end lost 2 bases, and 9 bases lay between the germline ends. This CDR3 contains 14 residues. DNA of the CDR3: TGTGCCAGCAGTTACAGGGAGGGAAACTATGGCTACACCTTC. Protein product: CASSYREGNYGYTF.

J is TRBJ1-2 and V is TRBV6-5; a weak D match, TRBD1 (5 bases). Germline V gene sequence: CDR1 MNHEY, CDR2 SVGAGI. The CDR3 covers 14 residues. Trimming stripped 6 bases from V and 0 bases from J, with 11 bases between. The CDR3 region has the DNA TGTGCCAGCAGCCCGGGGGGGACTAACTATGGCTACACCTTC. The encoded protein is CASSPGGTNYGYTF.

This chain connects TRBV11-2 to TRBJ1-2; D remains ambiguous. Trimming pared 10 bases from V and 9 bases from J, leaving 21 bases between. CDR3 length equals 13 residues. In germline, CDR1 is SGHAT, CDR2 FQNNGV. DNA of the CDR3: TGTGCCACCAAACCGATCTCGAGGGTAAGCTACACCTTC. Translating gives CATKPISRVSYTF.

The J gene is TRBJ1-5, the V gene TRBV19; unclear D gene. This CDR3 has 14 amino acids. Germline assignment: CDR1 LNHDA and CDR2 SQIVND (reference sequence). V lost 3 bases and J lost 0, with 6 bases in between. In nucleotides, the CDR3 is TGTGCCAGTAGTATCCGTAATAGCAATCAGCCCCAGCATTTT. Encoded protein: CASSIRNSNQPQHF.

The chain employs TRBV19 and TRBJ1-1; no clear D. In germline, CDR1 is LNHDA, CDR2 SQIVND (reference sequence). V shed 6 bases and J shed 0 bases, with 8 bases lying between them. This CDR3 contains 13 residues. In nucleotides, the CDR3 is TGTGCCAGTAGGAGACACATGAACACTGAAGCTTTCTTT. Its protein is CASRRHMNTEAFF.

The chain has TRBV18 and TRBJ2-7; D is perhaps TRBD2 (5 bases). Germline-derived CDR1 and CDR2 are KGHSH and LQKENI. The CDR3 spans 14 residues. V lost 3 bases, J lost 5 bases, and 14 bases lay in between. Here the CDR3 DNA reads TGTGCCAGCTCACCCCCGGCGAGGGTGAACGAGCAGTACGTC. It codes for CASSPPARVNEQYV.

The chain recombines TRBV28 with TRBJ1-2, with a tentative D call TRBD1 (5 bases). The germline CDR1 and CDR2 sequences are MDHEN and SYDVKM. The V and J ends lost 6 bases and 8 bases respectively, with 19 bases between them. The CDR3 runs 14 residues. In DNA, the CDR3 is TGTGCCAGCAGATTCTCGGGGGGGTCTAGCGGCTACACCTTC. This codes for CASRFSGGSSGYTF.

This clone occurred a few times. The J gene is TRBJ1-1, the V gene TRBV6-6; perhaps TRBD1 as D (5 bases). This CDR3 region has 16 residues. Trimming shortened V by 7 bases and J by 2 bases, and 20 bases separated the two germline ends. Germline values: CDR1 MNHNY, CDR2 SVGAGI (reference sequence). The CDR3 DNA reads as TGTGCCAGCATCCCCCCCGGGGGGAAGGGCAACACTGAAGCTTTCTTT. As protein: CASIPPGGKGNTEAFF.

The chain is built from TRBV12-3 or TRBV12-4 and TRBJ2-3; no definite D call. The CDR3 runs to 12 residues. Trimming took 6 bases from V and 0 from J, leaving 4 bases between them. CDR3 DNA sequence: TGTGCCAGCAGGGCTAGCACAGATACGCAGTATTTT. Translated: CASRASTDTQYF.

V and J are TRBV5-1 and TRBJ2-7, with 10 bases identical to TRBD1. CDR3 size: 19 residues. The V segment lost 2 bases and the J segment 1 base; nucleotides outside the gene matches: 15. Germline CDR1 is SGHRS and CDR2 is YFSETQ. The CDR3 here is CASSFQAPRDRGSSYEQYV. Written as DNA, the CDR3 is TGCGCCAGCAGCTTCCAAGCCCCCCGGGACAGGGGTTCTTCCTACGAGCAGTACGTC.

The chain is built from TRBV7-2 and TRBJ1-6; D is perhaps TRBD1 (5 bases). CDR1 and CDR2 (germline): SGHTA, FQGNSA. V was shortened by 6 bases and J by 7 bases, with 10 bases between the two germline ends. This CDR3 spans 13 amino acids. The CDR3 loop is CASRGRDNSPLHF. In DNA, the CDR3 is TGTGCCAGCAGAGGGAGGGACAATTCACCCCTCCACTTT.

The rearrangement uses TRBV4-3 and TRBJ2-7; 8 bases align to TRBD1. V shed 1 base, J shed 5 bases, and the junction held 13 bases outside the gene matches. Germline V gene data show CDR1 as LGHNA and CDR2 as YSLEER. The CDR3 spans 17 residues. CDR3 loop: CASSQVGSGQGVHEQYF. The CDR3, as DNA: TGCGCCAGCAGCCAAGTAGGCTCCGGACAGGGCGTCCACGAGCAGTACTTC.

The chain employs TRBV6-4 and TRBJ2-1, with 10 bases identical to TRBD2. Germline values: CDR1 MRHNA, CDR2 SNTAGT. The CDR3 spans 15 residues. Trimming removed 5 bases from V and 4 bases from J; junction bases left unmatched: 5. As DNA, the CDR3 is TGTGCCAGCAGTCTGACTAGCGGGCCGTACAATGAGCAGTTCTTC. Translating it yields CASSLTSGPYNEQFF.

V usage is TRBV19 and J usage is TRBJ1-2; D remains unclear. This CDR3 is 13 amino acids long. The germline V and J ends were trimmed by 9 bases and 0 bases, with 11 bases remaining between them. CDR1 and CDR2 from the germline V gene are LNHDA and SQIVND (reference sequence). The CDR3 loop is CASVSSANYGYTF. CDR3 DNA: TGTGCCAGCGTTTCGTCGGCTAACTATGGCTACACCTTC. The whole variable domain, remainder taken from reference TRBV19 and TRBJ1-2, is DGGITQSPKYLFRKEGQNVTLSCEQNLNHDAMYWYRQDPGQGLRLIYYSQIVNDFQKGDIAEGYSVSREKKESFPLTVTSAQKNPTAFYLCASVSSANYGYTFGSGTRLTVV.

The chain links TRBV7-2 to TRBJ2-5, with TRBD2 identical over 9 bases. Per germline, CDR1 SGHTA and CDR2 FQGNSA. V lost 5 bases to trimming and J lost 4 bases; unmatched junction nucleotides: 11. This CDR3 spans 16 amino acids. The DNA of the CDR3 is TGTGCCAGCAGCCTGGGACCAAGCGGGGGGTCAGAGACCCAGTACTTC. Protein product: CASSLGPSGGSETQYF.

On this clone itself: At one boundary the junction diverges from the germline segment, which might be a read error. The chain joins TRBV10-2 to TRBJ1-4, with D possibly being TRBD1 (6 bases). The germline gives CDR1 WSHSY, CDR2 SAAADI. The CDR3 spans 15 residues. The CDR3 spells CASRSGQSTNEKLFF. For the CDR3, the DNA is TGCGCCAGCAGGTCTGGACAGTCAACAAATGAAAAACTGTTTTTT.

In this sample, this clone turned up once. This sequence joins TRBV5-5 and TRBJ2-1, with 8 bases identical to TRBD1. Germline lookup yields CDR1 SGHKS and CDR2 YYEKEE (reference sequence). The CDR3 has 15 amino acids. J gave up 3 bases and V 1 base, and 3 bases lay outside the gene matches. Written as DNA, the CDR3 is TGTGCCAGCAGCTTGAGCACAGGGGGCTACAATGAGCAGTTCTTC. Translated, it gives CASSLSTGGYNEQFF.

The rearrangement uses TRBV18 and TRBJ1-2; 8 bases fit TRBD1. Germline loops: CDR1 KGHSH, CDR2 LQKENI. The length of the CDR3 is 18 residues. V trimming: 5 bases; J trimming: 4 bases; junction bases outside the gene matches: 18. CDR3 DNA sequence: TGTGCCAGCTCAGCGAGCCCGGACAGGGTCGCTATTCGCTATGGCTACACCTTC. Its translation is CASSASPDRVAIRYGYTF. Full variable domain (outside the CDR3, taken from reference TRBV18 and TRBJ1-2): NAGVMQNPRHLVRRRGQEARLRCSPMKGHSHVYWYRQLPEEGLKFMVYLQKENIIDESGMPKERFSAEFPKEGPSILRIQQVVRGDSAAYFCASSASPDRVAIRYGYTFGSGTRLTVV.